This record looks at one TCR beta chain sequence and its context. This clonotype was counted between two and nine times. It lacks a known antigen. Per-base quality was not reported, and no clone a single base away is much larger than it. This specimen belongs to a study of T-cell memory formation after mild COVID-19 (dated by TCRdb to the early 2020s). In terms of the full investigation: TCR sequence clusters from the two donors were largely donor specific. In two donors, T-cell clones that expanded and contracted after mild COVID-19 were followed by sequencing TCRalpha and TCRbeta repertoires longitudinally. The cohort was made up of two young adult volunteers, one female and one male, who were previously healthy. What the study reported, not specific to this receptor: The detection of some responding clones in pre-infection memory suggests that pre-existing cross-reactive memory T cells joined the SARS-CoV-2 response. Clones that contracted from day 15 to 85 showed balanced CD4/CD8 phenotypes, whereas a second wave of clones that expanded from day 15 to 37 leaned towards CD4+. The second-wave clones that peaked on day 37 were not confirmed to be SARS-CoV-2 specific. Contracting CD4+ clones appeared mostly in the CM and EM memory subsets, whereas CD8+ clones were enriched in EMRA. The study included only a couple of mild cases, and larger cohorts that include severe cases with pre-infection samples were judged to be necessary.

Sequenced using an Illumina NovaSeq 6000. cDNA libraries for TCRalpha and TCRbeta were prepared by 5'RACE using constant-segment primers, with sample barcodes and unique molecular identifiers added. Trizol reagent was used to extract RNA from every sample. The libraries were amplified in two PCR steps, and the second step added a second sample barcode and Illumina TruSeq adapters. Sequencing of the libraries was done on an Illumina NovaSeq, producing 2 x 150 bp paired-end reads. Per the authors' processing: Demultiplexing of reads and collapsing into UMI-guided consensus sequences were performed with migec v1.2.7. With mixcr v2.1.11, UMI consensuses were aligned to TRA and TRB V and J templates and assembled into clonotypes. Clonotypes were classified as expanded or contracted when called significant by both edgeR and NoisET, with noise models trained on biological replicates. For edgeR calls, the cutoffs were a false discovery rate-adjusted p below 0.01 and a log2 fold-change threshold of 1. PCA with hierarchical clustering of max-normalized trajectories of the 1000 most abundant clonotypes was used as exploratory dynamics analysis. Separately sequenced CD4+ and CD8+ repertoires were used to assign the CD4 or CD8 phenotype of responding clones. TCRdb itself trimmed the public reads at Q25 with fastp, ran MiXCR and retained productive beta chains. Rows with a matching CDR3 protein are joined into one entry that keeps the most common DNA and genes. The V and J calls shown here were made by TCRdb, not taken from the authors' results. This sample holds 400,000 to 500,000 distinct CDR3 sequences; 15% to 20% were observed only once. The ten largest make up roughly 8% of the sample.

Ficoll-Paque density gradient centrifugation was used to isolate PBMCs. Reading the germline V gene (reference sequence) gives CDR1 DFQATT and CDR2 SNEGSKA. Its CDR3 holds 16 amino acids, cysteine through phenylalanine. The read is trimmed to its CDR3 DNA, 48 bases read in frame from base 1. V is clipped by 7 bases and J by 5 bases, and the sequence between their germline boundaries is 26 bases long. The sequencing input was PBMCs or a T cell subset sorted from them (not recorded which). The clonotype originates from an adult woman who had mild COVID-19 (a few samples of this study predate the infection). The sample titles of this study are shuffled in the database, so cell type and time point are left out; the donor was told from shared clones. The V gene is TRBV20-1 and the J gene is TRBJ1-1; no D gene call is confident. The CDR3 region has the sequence CSGILQERSPGTEAFF. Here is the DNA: TGCAGTGGGATACTCCAAGAGCGGTCTCCGGGGACTGAAGCTTTCTTT.